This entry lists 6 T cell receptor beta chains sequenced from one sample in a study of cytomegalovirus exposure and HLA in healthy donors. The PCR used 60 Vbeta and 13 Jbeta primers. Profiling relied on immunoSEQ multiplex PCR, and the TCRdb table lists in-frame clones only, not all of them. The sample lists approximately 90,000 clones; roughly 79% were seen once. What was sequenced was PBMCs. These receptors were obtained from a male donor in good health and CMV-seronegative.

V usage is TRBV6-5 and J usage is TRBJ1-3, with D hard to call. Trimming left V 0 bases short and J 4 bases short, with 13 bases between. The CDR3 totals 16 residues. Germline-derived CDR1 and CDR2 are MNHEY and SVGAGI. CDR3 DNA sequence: TGTGCCAGCAGTTACTCACGCGGAGGGAGAGGAAACACCATATATTTT. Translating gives CASSYSRGGRGNTIYF.

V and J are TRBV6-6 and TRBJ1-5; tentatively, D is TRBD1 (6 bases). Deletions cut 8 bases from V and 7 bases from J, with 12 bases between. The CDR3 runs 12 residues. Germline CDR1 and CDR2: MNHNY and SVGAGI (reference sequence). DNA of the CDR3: TGTGCCAGCTACAGGGTGGGGCAGCCCCAGCATTTT. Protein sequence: CASYRVGQPQHF.

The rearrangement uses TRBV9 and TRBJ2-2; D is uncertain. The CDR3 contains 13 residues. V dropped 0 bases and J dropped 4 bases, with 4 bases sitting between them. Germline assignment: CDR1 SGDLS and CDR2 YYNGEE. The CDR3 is CASSVASTGELFF. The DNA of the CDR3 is TGTGCCAGCAGCGTAGCGAGCACCGGGGAGCTGTTTTTT.

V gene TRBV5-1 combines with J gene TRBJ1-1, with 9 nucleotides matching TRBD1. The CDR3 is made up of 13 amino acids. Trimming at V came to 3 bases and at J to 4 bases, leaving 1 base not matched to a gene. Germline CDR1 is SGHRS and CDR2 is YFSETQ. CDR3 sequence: CASSSTGGTEAFF. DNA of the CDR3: TGCGCCAGCAGCTCGACAGGGGGCACTGAAGCTTTCTTT.

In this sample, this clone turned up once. The CDR3 nucleotides read TGTGCCAGCATGAGCAGGGAAGCAGGATATACTGAAGCTTTCTTT. Translated, it gives CASMSREAGYTEAFF. The chain employs TRBV2 and TRBJ1-1, with D tentatively TRBD1 (5 bases). CDR1 and CDR2 (germline): SNHLY, FYNNEI. V lost 7 bases and J 5 bases, leaving 20 bases between the germline ends. There are 15 residues in the CDR3.

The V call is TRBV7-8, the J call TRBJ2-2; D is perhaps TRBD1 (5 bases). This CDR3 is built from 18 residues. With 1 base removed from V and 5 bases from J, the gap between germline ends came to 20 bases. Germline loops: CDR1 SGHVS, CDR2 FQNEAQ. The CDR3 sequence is CASSLGGYLLRSTGELFF. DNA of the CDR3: TGTGCCAGCAGCTTAGGGGGCTATTTGCTTCGATCTACCGGGGAGCTGTTTTTT.